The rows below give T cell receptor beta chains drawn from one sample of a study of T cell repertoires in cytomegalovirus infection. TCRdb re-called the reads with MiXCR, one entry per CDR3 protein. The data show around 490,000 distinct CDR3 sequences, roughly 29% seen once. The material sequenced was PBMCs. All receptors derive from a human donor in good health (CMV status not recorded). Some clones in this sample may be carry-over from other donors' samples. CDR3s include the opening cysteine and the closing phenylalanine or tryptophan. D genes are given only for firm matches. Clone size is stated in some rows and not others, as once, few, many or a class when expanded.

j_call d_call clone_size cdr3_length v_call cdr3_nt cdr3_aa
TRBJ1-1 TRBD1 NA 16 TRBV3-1 TGTGCCAGCAGCCACTACCCCGGGACAGCGAACACTGAAGCTTTCTTT CASSHYPGTANTEAFF
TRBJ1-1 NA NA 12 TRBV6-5 TGTGCCACCGGGCCCCGGAACACTGAAGCTTTCTTT CATGPRNTEAFF
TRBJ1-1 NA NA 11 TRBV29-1 TGCAGCGTTGGAGGGTGGCGTGAAGCTTTCTTT CSVGGWREAFF
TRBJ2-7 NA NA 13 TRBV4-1 TGCGCCAGCAGCCCCCAGGGTGGTTACGAGCAGTACTTC CASSPQGGYEQYF
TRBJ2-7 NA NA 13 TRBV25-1 TGTGCCAGCAGCCTCCGGGACAACTACGAGCAGTACTTC CASSLRDNYEQYF
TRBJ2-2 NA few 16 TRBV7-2 TGTGCCAGCAGCCTATCCGGGACGTCGAACACCGGGGAGCTGTTTTTT CASSLSGTSNTGELFF
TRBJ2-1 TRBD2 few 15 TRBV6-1 TGTGCCAGCAGTGGCCTGTCTAGCGGGATAAATGAGCAGTTCTTC CASSGLSSGINEQFF
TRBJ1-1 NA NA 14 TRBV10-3 TGTGCCATCAGTGAAAGGCAGGGGAACACTGAAGCTTTCTTT CAISERQGNTEAFF
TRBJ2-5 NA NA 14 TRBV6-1 TGTGCCAGCAGTGAACAGGGAGGAGGAGAGACCCAGTACTTC CASSEQGGGETQYF
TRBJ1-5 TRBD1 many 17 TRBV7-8 TGTGCCAGCAGCTTAGGGCTCCGGACAGGGGGCAGGCAGCCCCAGCATTTT CASSLGLRTGGRQPQHF
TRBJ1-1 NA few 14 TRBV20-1 TGCAGTGCTACAGCCTCCTATGTGAACACTGAAGCTTTCTTT CSATASYVNTEAFF
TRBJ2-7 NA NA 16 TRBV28 TGTGCCAGCAGCCCAGGGTCCATACAAACCACCTACGAGCAGTACTTC CASSPGSIQTTYEQYF
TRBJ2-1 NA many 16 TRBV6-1 TGTGCCAGCAGTCAAGACTCGTTAAGCTCCTACAATGAGCAGTTCTTC CASSQDSLSSYNEQFF
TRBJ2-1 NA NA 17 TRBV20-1 TGCAGTGCTAGAGATACAAGTCAGGGGCTTCGCCGCAATGAGCAGTTCTTC CSARDTSQGLRRNEQFF
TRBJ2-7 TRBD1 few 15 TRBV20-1 TGCAGTGCCCCCTACTCCGGGACAGGGGGCTACGAGCAGTACTTC CSAPYSGTGGYEQYF
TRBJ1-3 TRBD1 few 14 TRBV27 TGTGCCAGCAGTTTAACAGGGGTTGGAAACACCATATATTTT CASSLTGVGNTIYF
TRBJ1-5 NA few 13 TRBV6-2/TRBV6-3 TGTGCCAGCAGTTACGGGGGGGTGCGGCCCCAGCATTTT CASSYGGVRPQHF
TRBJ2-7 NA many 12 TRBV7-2 TGTGCCAGCAGCGGCATGGGGTGGGAGCAGTACTTC CASSGMGWEQYF
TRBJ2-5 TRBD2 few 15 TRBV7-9 TGTGCCAGCAGCCAGATAGCGGGAGGGCGTGAGACCCAGTACTTC CASSQIAGGRETQYF
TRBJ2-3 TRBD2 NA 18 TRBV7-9 TGTGCCAGCAGCTTAGAAGGGGGACTAGCGGTATTCACAGATACGCAGTATTTT CASSLEGGLAVFTDTQYF
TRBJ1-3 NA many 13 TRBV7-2 TGTGCCAGCAGCTTAGGTCGCGGAAACACCATATATTTT CASSLGRGNTIYF
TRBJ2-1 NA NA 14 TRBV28 TGTGCCAGCAGTTTCCCCGGACAGAACAATGAGCAGTTCTTC CASSFPGQNNEQFF
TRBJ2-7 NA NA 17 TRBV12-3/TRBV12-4 TGTGCCAGCAGTTTAGAGATGGGGGCCGCTGGATCCTACGAGCAGTACTTC CASSLEMGAAGSYEQYF
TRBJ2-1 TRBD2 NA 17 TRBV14 TGTGCCAGCAGCCAAGTTTTCGGACTAGCGGGAGTCGTTGAGCAGTTCTTC CASSQVFGLAGVVEQFF
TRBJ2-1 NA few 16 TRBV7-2 TGTGCCAGCAGCTTCCGGGACTTGCCCATGGGCGATGAGCAGTTCTTC CASSFRDLPMGDEQFF
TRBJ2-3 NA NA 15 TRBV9 TGTGCCAGCAGCCGTACAGGAGTTCGCACAGATACGCAGTATTTT CASSRTGVRTDTQYF
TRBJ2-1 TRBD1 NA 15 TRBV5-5 TGTGCCAGCAGGACCCGGACAGGGGCCTACAATGAGCAGTTCTTC CASRTRTGAYNEQFF
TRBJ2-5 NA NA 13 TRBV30 TGTGCCTGGAGCCCAGGGAGGTTGGAGACCCAGTACTTC CAWSPGRLETQYF
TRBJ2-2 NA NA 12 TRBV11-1 TGTGCCAGCAGCTTATTCGGCCGGGAGCTGTTTTTT CASSLFGRELFF